Listed below are T cell receptor beta chains from one sample, sequenced in a study of blood T cells in healthy people across ages. TCRdb re-derived calls from the 5' RACE reads in MiXCR, one entry per CDR3 protein. The table shows more than 500,000 distinct CDR3 sequences, with 27% occurring only once. Sequencing input: blood. The receptors originated from a woman in her seventies in good health. Both conserved end residues are part of each CDR3. D genes are given only for firm matches. Rows give clone size only sometimes, using once, few, many, or a class for an expanded clone.

j_call: TRBJ1-2; d_call: TRBD1; v_call: TRBV7-2; clone_size: once; cdr3_nt: TGTGCCAGCAGGCAAGGGACAGGGGGCTCGTACGGCTACACCTTC; cdr3_aa: CASRQGTGGSYGYTF
j_call: TRBJ2-5; d_call: TRBD1; v_call: TRBV9; clone_size: -; cdr3_nt: TGTGCCAGCAGCACCGGACAGGTTGGGATTCAAGAGACCCAGTACTTC; cdr3_aa: CASSTGQVGIQETQYF
j_call: TRBJ2-1; d_call: TRBD1; v_call: TRBV20-1; clone_size: -; cdr3_nt: TGCAGTGCTAGAGATATAGGGGCAGGGGGAGAGGGCCCGGCGGTTAAGTACTTC; cdr3_aa: CSARDIGAGGEGPAVKYF
j_call: TRBJ2-5; d_call: TRBD2; v_call: TRBV20-1; clone_size: few; cdr3_nt: TGCAGTGCTCTTCCAATAGCGGGGGGGCGGGGGACCCAGTACTTC; cdr3_aa: CSALPIAGGRGTQYF
j_call: TRBJ2-7; d_call: -; v_call: TRBV29-1; clone_size: few; cdr3_nt: TGCAGCGTTATGTACAGCCCCTACGAGCAGTACTTC; cdr3_aa: CSVMYSPYEQYF
j_call: TRBJ1-1; d_call: TRBD1; v_call: TRBV29-1; clone_size: -; cdr3_nt: TGCAGCGCCAAGACAGGGGGAAACACTGGAGCTTTCTTT; cdr3_aa: CSAKTGGNTGAFF
j_call: TRBJ2-7; d_call: TRBD2; v_call: TRBV20-1; clone_size: -; cdr3_nt: TGCAGTGCTCCTAGCGGGAGTTCCTACGAGCAGTACTTC; cdr3_aa: CSAPSGSSYEQYF
j_call: TRBJ2-4; d_call: -; v_call: TRBV4-1; clone_size: -; cdr3_nt: TGCGCCAGCAGCCAAGAATCCCTCAGAAGTGAAACCAAAAACATTCAGTACTTC; cdr3_aa: CASSQESLRSETKNIQYF
j_call: TRBJ1-4; d_call: -; v_call: TRBV20-1; clone_size: many; cdr3_nt: TGCAGTGCCGCAGTAGGGTGGGGAAATGAAAAACTGTTTTTT; cdr3_aa: CSAAVGWGNEKLFF
j_call: TRBJ1-1; d_call: -; v_call: TRBV7-9; clone_size: -; cdr3_nt: TGTGCCAGCAGCTTAGGTAGGGGTCAAGGGAACACTGAAGCTTTCTTT; cdr3_aa: CASSLGRGQGNTEAFF
j_call: TRBJ1-1; d_call: -; v_call: TRBV5-1; clone_size: few; cdr3_nt: TGCGCCAGCAGGCTCGGATTCACCCCTACTGAAGCTTTCTTT; cdr3_aa: CASRLGFTPTEAFF
j_call: TRBJ1-2; d_call: TRBD1; v_call: TRBV7-2; clone_size: -; cdr3_nt: TGTGCCAGCAGGCCGGGACAGGGGTTCAACTATGGCTACACCTTC; cdr3_aa: CASRPGQGFNYGYTF
j_call: TRBJ1-3; d_call: -; v_call: TRBV7-2; clone_size: many; cdr3_nt: TGTGCCAGCAGCCCAAGAACAGGGCCTGGAAACACCATATATTTT; cdr3_aa: CASSPRTGPGNTIYF
j_call: TRBJ2-7; d_call: -; v_call: TRBV6-6; clone_size: -; cdr3_nt: TGTGTTCCGGCGAGCTCCTACGAGCAGTACTTC; cdr3_aa: CVPASSYEQYF
j_call: TRBJ1-3; d_call: -; v_call: TRBV7-2; clone_size: -; cdr3_nt: TGTGCCAGCAGCCCAACGCCGGGGGACACCATATATTTT; cdr3_aa: CASSPTPGDTIYF
j_call: TRBJ1-2; d_call: -; v_call: TRBV21-1; clone_size: -; cdr3_nt: TGTGCCAGCAGCAAATTACCCAGGACAGGGGAAGGCTATGGCTACACCTTC; cdr3_aa: CASSKLPRTGEGYGYTF
j_call: TRBJ2-7; d_call: -; v_call: TRBV7-2; clone_size: few; cdr3_nt: TGTGCCAGCAGCACGAGCCCGGGACATTACTACGAGCAGTACTTC; cdr3_aa: CASSTSPGHYYEQYF